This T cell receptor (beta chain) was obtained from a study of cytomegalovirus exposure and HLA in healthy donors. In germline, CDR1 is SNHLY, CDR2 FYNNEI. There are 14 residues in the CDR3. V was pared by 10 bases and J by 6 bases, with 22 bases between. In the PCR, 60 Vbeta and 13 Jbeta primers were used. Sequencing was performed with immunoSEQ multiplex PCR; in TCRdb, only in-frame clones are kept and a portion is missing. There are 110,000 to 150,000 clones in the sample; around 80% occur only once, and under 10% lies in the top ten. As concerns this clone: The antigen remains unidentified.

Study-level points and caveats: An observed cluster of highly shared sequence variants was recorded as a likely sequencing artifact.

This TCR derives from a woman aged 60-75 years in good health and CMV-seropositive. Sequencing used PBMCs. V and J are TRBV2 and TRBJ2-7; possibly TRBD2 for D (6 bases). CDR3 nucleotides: TGTGCCACTCTCTTCGAGCGGGCCCCACCCGAGCAGTACTTC. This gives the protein CATLFERAPPEQYF.